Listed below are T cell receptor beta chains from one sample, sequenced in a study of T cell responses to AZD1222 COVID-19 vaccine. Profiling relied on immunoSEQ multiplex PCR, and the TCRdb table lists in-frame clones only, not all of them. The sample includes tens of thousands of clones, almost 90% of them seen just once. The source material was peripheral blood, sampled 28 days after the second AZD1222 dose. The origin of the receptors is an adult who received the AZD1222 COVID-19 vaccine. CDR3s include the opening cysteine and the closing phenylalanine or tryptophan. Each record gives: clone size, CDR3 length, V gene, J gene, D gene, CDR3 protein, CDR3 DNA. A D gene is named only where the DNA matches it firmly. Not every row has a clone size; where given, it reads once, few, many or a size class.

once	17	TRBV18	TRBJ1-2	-	CASSPPSYRGALSGYTF	TGTGCCAGCTCACCACCGAGCTATCGGGGGGCTCTAAGTGGCTACACCTTC
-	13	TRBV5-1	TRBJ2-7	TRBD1	CASSRDSSQEQYF	TGCGCCAGCAGCCGGGACAGTTCGCAGGAGCAGTACTTC
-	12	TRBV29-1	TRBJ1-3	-	CSVRPGENTIYF	TGCAGCGTTAGGCCTGGTGAAAACACCATATATTTT
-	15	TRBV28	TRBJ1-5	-	CASRPALTTNQPQHF	TGTGCCAGCCGGCCAGCCCTTACAACCAATCAGCCCCAGCATTTT
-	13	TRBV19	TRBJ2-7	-	CASSKQSSYEQYF	TGTGCCAGTAGTAAGCAGTCTTCGTACGAGCAGTACTTC
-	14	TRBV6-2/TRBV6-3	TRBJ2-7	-	CASSSPDDMAEQYF	TGTGCCAGCAGTTCCCCCGATGACATGGCCGAGCAGTACTTC
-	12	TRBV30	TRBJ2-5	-	CAWSVHGQTQYF	TGTGCCTGGAGTGTACACGGGCAAACCCAGTACTTC
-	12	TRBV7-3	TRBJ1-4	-	CASSPRPNDKLF	TGTGCCAGCAGCCCCCGGCCTAACGACAAGCTTTTT
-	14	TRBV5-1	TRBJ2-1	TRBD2	CATCREGVGNEQFF	TGCGCCACCTGCAGGGAGGGCGTTGGCAATGAGCAGTTCTTC
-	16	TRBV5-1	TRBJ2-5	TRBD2	CASSPGGSGGRETQYF	TGCGCCAGCAGCCCGGGGGGTAGCGGGGGAAGAGAGACCCAGTACTTC
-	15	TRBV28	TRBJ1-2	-	CASKHTTGSFYGYTF	TGTGCCAGCAAACACACGACAGGTTCATTCTATGGCTACACCTTC
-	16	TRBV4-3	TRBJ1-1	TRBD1	CASSPGWDRGYTEAFF	TGCGCCAGCAGCCCGGGGTGGGACAGGGGCTACACTGAAGCTTTCTTT